Listed here is a single TCR beta chain. Its antigen remains unidentified. This specimen belongs to a study of T cell responses to AZD1222 COVID-19 vaccine. Study-level information: Doses given second, at about 4 or about 12 weeks, were pooled.

TCRdb's table, derived via immunoSEQ multiplex PCR, lists solely in-frame clones and lacks some. The sample yields about 110,000 clones, approximately 86% seen once. The germline V gene encodes CDR1 SGDLS and CDR2 YYNGEE. CDR3 length: 14 amino acids. With 6 bases removed from V and 4 bases from J, the gap between germline ends came to 16 bases. Points from the study as a whole: The donors showed a predominance of white British ancestry and of females, with possible underestimation of clonal diversity. Repertoire sampling was restricted to post-peak T cell response timepoints.

This specimen consisted of peripheral blood, obtained on day 0 of AZD1222 vaccination. V and J are TRBV9 and TRBJ1-2, with D perhaps TRBD1 (5 bases). The sequence was collected from an adult in good health. The chain's CDR3 is CASKPGQHFYGYTF. CDR3 coding DNA: TGTGCCAGCAAGCCAGGGCAGCACTTCTATGGCTACACCTTC.